This TCR beta chain derives from a study of T cell clones after liver transplantation. Background on the study: TCRbeta sequencing after a pre-transplant mixed lymphocyte reaction identified graft-donor-reactive clones, later tracked in post-transplant blood.

About this clone itself: Its antigen is not identified.

Trimming removed 1 base from V and 4 bases from J, with 11 bases in between. Germline lookup yields CDR1 SGHTA and CDR2 FQGTGA. CDR3 length equals 16 residues. CD3+CD4+ and CD3+CD8+ cells were FACS-sorted from thawed unstimulated PBMCs. Assay: immunoSEQ multiplex PCR; the TCRdb copy retains only in-frame clones and omits some. The sample holds tens of thousands of clones, 90% seen once. Findings and caveats of the study: The donor-reactive repertoire was only partly measurable in a couple of subjects, lacking donor cells.

The chain links TRBV7-3 to TRBJ2-6; D uncertain. This sequence was found in a human donor who received a liver transplant. The input for sequencing was CD4+ T cells from blood, taken before liver transplant. The CDR3 sequence: CASSLISGSGANVLTF. Written as DNA, the CDR3 is TGTGCCAGCAGCTTAATTTCCGGGTCCGGGGCCAACGTCCTGACTTTC.